These 17 T cell receptor beta chains were all obtained from the same sample, sequenced in a study of blood T cell repertoires in COVID-19. Profiling relied on immunoSEQ multiplex PCR, and the TCRdb table lists in-frame clones only, not all of them. The table has about 420,000 clones, about 87% seen once. Sample: peripheral blood. Receptors were obtained from a man between 18 and 35 years old with COVID-19, enrolled during active disease.

The V gene is TRBV4-1, the J gene TRBJ1-2, with TRBD1 identical over 11 bases. The CDR3 totals 15 residues. With V trimmed by 2 bases and J by 5 bases, 4 bases remained unmatched. Germline assignment: CDR1 MGHRA and CDR2 YSYEKL. The CDR3 protein is CASSQMGTGGYGYTF. CDR3 nucleotides: TGCGCCAGCAGCCAAATGGGGACAGGGGGGTATGGCTACACCTTC.

The chain has TRBV5-1 and TRBJ2-4; the match to TRBD2 covers 11 bases. The trim removed 4 bases at V and 1 base at J, leaving 1 base unmatched. The CDR3 contains 15 residues. Germline values: CDR1 SGHRS, CDR2 YFSETQ. CDR3 coding DNA: TGCGCCAGCAGCCGGACTAGCGGGGCCAAAAACATTCAGTACTTC. It is translated as CASSRTSGAKNIQYF.

This chain connects TRBV3-1 (or the pseudogene TRBV3-2) to TRBJ1-2; 7 bases align to TRBD1. V was clipped by 2 bases and J by 7 bases; unmatched bases: 1. The germline gives CDR1 LGHDT, CDR2 YNNKEL (reference sequence). The CDR3 sequence is 12 residues long. The CDR3 nucleotides read TGTGCCAGCAGCCAAAGACAGGGTGGCTACACCTTC. Translated: CASSQRQGGYTF.

The chain has TRBV11-3 and TRBJ2-7; D may be TRBD1 (6 bases). V dropped 1 base and J dropped 1 base, with 17 bases sitting between them. The CDR3 loop spans 17 amino acids. Germline CDR1 reads SGHNT; CDR2 reads YENEEA. The CDR3 nucleotides are TGTGCCAGCAGCTTAGGGGTGTCAGGGGCGAGATCCTACGAGCAGTACTTC. As protein: CASSLGVSGARSYEQYF.

The CDR3 nucleotides read TGTGCCAGCAGCTCATACGGCAGTCGAGGGAACACTGAAGCTTTCTTT. It codes for CASSSYGSRGNTEAFF. The chain couples TRBV11-2 to TRBJ1-1; D is undetermined. Germline CDR1 is SGHAT and CDR2 is FQNNGV. The CDR3 consists of 16 residues. V was trimmed by 4 bases and J by 1 base, leaving 16 bases between them.

The V call is TRBV7-8, the J call TRBJ2-5; 10 bases fit TRBD2. CDR3 size: 15 residues. V trimming: 1 base; J trimming: 4 bases; junction bases outside the gene matches: 3. In germline, CDR1 is SGHVS, CDR2 FQNEAQ. In DNA form, the CDR3 reads TGTGCCAGCAGCTTAGGCCTAGCGGGGGCAGAGACCCAGTACTTC. As protein: CASSLGLAGAETQYF.

The chain uses TRBV10-3 and TRBJ1-1, with D possibly TRBD1 on 6 matching bases. Trimming removed 4 bases at V and 1 base at J, with 13 bases between. Per the germline V gene, CDR1 is ENHRY and CDR2 is SYGVKD. CDR3 length: 15 residues. The CDR3: CAISAEYRENTEAFF. DNA for the CDR3: TGTGCCATCAGTGCGGAATACAGGGAGAACACTGAAGCTTTCTTT.

The chain uses TRBV27 and TRBJ1-5; D may be TRBD1 (6 bases). The CDR3 is made up of 21 amino acids. Germline values: CDR1 MNHEY, CDR2 SMNVEV (reference sequence). V gave up 4 bases and J gave up 0 bases, with 28 bases separating them. The CDR3 DNA reads TGTGCCAGCAGTTACCCTCACTGTCTCCTGGACAGTCCTTATAGCAATCAGCCCCAGCATTTT. This gives the protein CASSYPHCLLDSPYSNQPQHF.

The V and J genes are TRBV12-3 or TRBV12-4 and TRBJ1-1, with a tentative D call TRBD1 (6 bases). The CDR3 length is 13 residues. The V end was cut by 3 bases, the J end by 4 bases, with 9 bases between. In DNA, the CDR3 is TGTGCCAGCAGTTTTAACAGGGCCACTGAAGCTTTCTTT. This gives the protein CASSFNRATEAFF.

The chain has TRBV7-2 and TRBJ2-1; TRBD1 matches at 9 bases. The CDR3 spans 13 residues. V was clipped by 5 bases and J by 9 bases; unmatched bases: 5. Germline V lookup: CDR1 SGHTA, CDR2 FQGNSA. DNA for the CDR3: TGTGCCAGCAGCCTGGGACAGGGACTTGAGCAGTTCTTC. Translated: CASSLGQGLEQFF.

J is TRBJ1-6 and V is TRBV7-9; D is undetermined. The germline V gene has CDR1 SEHNR and CDR2 FQNEAQ (reference sequence). This CDR3 region has 13 residues. The V end lost 5 bases, the J end lost 15 bases, and 17 bases lay between the germline ends. The DNA for the CDR3 is TGTGCCAGCAGCCCTCGAGCCTATTCCAACCTCCACTTT. Translating gives CASSPRAYSNLHF.

The gene calls are TRBV20-1 and TRBJ2-1; the match to TRBD2 covers 9 bases. The germline gives CDR1 DFQATT, CDR2 SNEGSKA (reference sequence). There are 12 residues in the CDR3. V shed 3 bases, J shed 9 bases, and the junction held 3 bases outside the gene matches. The CDR3 is CSASQAGGEQFF. The CDR3 coding sequence is TGCAGTGCTAGTCAAGCGGGGGGTGAGCAGTTCTTC.

The chain combines TRBV9 with TRBJ1-1; 8 bases fit TRBD1. The CDR3 is 15 residues long. Germline V lookup: CDR1 SGDLS, CDR2 YYNGEE. The J segment lost 1 base and the V segment lost 4 bases, leaving 6 bases of the junction unmatched. The CDR3 DNA is TGTGCCAGCAGCCCTTCCGGGACAGGGAACACTGAAGCTTTCTTT. Residues: CASSPSGTGNTEAFF.

This chain connects TRBV19 to TRBJ2-7; 7 nucleotides line up with TRBD1. The germline V gene has CDR1 LNHDA and CDR2 SQIVND (reference sequence). CDR3 size: 14 residues. With 6 bases clipped from V and 2 bases from J, the junction kept 7 bases outside the gene matches. The CDR3 DNA sequence: TGTGCCAGTAGCGTCGGACAGGCCCCCTACGAGCAGTACTTC. It encodes CASSVGQAPYEQYF.

The chain combines TRBV19 with TRBJ1-1; D call uncertain. Trimming stripped 6 bases from V and 1 base from J, with 15 bases between. Germline V gene data show CDR1 as LNHDA and CDR2 as SQIVND (reference sequence). This CDR3 comprises 15 residues. The CDR3: CASRLSHNTNTEAFF. The CDR3, as DNA: TGTGCCAGTAGATTATCCCACAACACGAACACTGAAGCTTTCTTT.

CDR3 nucleotides: TGTGCCAGCAGCTGGGCAGGGTCGTACGAGCAGTACTTC. Residues: CASSWAGSYEQYF. The rearrangement joins TRBV27 to TRBJ2-7; TRBD1 is a possible D gene (5 bases). Trimming shortened V by 6 bases and J by 4 bases, and 13 bases separated the two germline ends. Germline CDR1 and CDR2: MNHEY and SMNVEV (reference sequence). This CDR3 comprises 13 residues.

J is TRBJ2-1 and V is TRBV7-8; 15 nucleotides align to TRBD2. The V gene's germline CDR1 is SGHVS and CDR2 FQNEAQ. The trim removed 5 bases at V and 0 bases at J, leaving 5 bases unmatched. CDR3 length equals 18 residues. Here the CDR3 reads CASSPGLAGGSSYNEQFF. The CDR3 bases are TGTGCCAGCAGCCCGGGACTAGCGGGGGGAAGCTCCTACAATGAGCAGTTCTTC.